Below are 7 T cell receptor beta chains sequenced from a single sample in a study of sequential checkpoint blockade in melanoma. Clones were read by immunoSEQ multiplex PCR, and TCRdb kept only the in-frame ones, dropping some. The sample has fewer than 20,000 clones, 56% seen once. This sample's treatment: randomized to nivolumab then ipilimumab (arm A) or the reverse (arm B). The material was CD8+ T cells sorted from blood (inferred from file names), obtained from a patient given nivolumab and ipilimumab in sequence. The receptors were gathered from a human donor with melanoma.

The chain joins TRBV7-9 to TRBJ2-3; 9 bases align to TRBD2. Trimming took 5 bases from V and 1 from J; bases not matched to a gene: 7. Looked up from germline, CDR1 is SEHNR and CDR2 is FQNEAQ (reference sequence). This CDR3 contains 16 residues. This CDR3 is CASSLQRGVRTDTQYF. The CDR3 nucleotides read TGTGCCAGCAGCCTCCAGCGGGGGGTCCGCACAGATACGCAGTATTTT. The full variable domain, rest sourced from reference TRBV7-9 and TRBJ2-3, is DTGVSQNPRHKITKRGQNVTFRCDPISEHNRLYWYRQTLGQGPEFLTYFQNEAQLEKSRLLSDRFSAERPKGSFSTLEIQRTEQGDSAMYLCASSLQRGVRTDTQYFGPGTRLTVL.

This clone turned up a few times. The chain employs TRBV5-1 and TRBJ2-3; no reliable D call. The V gene's germline CDR1 is SGHRS and CDR2 YFSETQ. V shed 2 bases and J shed 3 bases, with 13 bases lying between them. The length of the CDR3 is 15 residues. Here the CDR3 reads CASSFWALLTDTQYF. CDR3 bases: TGCGCCAGCAGCTTCTGGGCACTCCTAACAGATACGCAGTATTTT.

The chain has TRBV14 and TRBJ2-5; 7 positions agree with TRBD2. Germline CDR1 SGHDN, CDR2 FVKESK. CDR3 length equals 16 residues. The ends lost 2 bases at V and 0 bases at J; junction bases unmatched: 6. The CDR3 sequence is CASSQYGGTYQETQYF. CDR3 bases: TGTGCCAGCAGCCAATACGGGGGGACGTACCAAGAGACCCAGTACTTC.

The CDR3 loop reads CASSLIGLAGGPNEQFF. The CDR3 nucleotides are TGTGCCAGCAGCTTAATCGGGCTAGCGGGGGGGCCCAATGAGCAGTTCTTC. This chain connects TRBV7-2 to TRBJ2-1; 12 bases are shared with TRBD2. J lost 6 bases, V lost 2 bases, and 8 bases had no gene match. CDR3 size: 17 residues. Germline CDR1 and CDR2: SGHTA and FQGNSA.

The table lists this clone with a count of one. This chain joins TRBV6-1 and TRBJ2-1; the match to TRBD2 covers 12 bases. The trim removed 9 bases at V and 9 bases at J, leaving 12 bases unmatched. The V gene's germline CDR1 is MNHNS and CDR2 SASEGT. The CDR3 is made up of 15 amino acids. CDR3 coding DNA: TGTGCCAGACTACGACTAGCGGGGGAGACCGGTGAGCAGTTCTTC. Residues: CARLRLAGETGEQFF.

The rearrangement links TRBV5-3 to TRBJ2-3, with D possibly matching TRBD2 (6 bases). TRBV5-3 is flagged as an ORF with uncertain function. CDR3 length: 15 residues. V lost 8 bases and J lost 3, with 19 bases in between. CDR3 DNA sequence: TGTGCCAGCAACAACGGACTATCAGGGACAGATACGCAGTATTTT. The encoded protein is CASNNGLSGTDTQYF.

The J gene is TRBJ2-3, the V gene TRBV27; tentatively, D is TRBD2 (5 bases). Germline V gene sequence: CDR1 MNHEY, CDR2 SMNVEV (reference sequence). The CDR3 covers 16 residues. Trimming stripped 5 bases from V and 1 base from J, with 16 bases between. The CDR3 protein is CASSKVREVGTDTQYF. CDR3 bases: TGTGCCAGCAGTAAGGTCCGGGAAGTGGGCACAGATACGCAGTATTTT.